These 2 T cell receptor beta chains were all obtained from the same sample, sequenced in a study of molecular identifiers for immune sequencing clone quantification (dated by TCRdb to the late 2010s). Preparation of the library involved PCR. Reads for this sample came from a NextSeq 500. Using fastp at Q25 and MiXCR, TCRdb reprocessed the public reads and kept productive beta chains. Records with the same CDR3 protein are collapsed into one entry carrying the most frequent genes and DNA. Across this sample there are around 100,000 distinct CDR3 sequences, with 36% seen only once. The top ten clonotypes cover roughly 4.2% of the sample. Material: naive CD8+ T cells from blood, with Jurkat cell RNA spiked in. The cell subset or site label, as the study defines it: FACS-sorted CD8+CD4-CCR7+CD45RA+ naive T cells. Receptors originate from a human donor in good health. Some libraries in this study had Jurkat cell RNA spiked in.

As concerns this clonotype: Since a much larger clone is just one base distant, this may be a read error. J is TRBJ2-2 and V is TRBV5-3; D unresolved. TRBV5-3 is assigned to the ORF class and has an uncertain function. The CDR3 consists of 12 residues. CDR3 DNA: TGTGCCAGCAGCTTGTTTTCCAGGGAGCTGTTTTTT. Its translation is CASSLFSRELFF.

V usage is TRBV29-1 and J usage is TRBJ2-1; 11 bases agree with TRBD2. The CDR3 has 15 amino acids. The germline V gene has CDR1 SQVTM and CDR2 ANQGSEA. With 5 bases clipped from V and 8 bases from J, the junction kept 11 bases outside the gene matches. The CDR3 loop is CSVSHDSGRAHEQFF. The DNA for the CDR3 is TGCAGCGTTAGCCATGATAGCGGGAGGGCACATGAGCAGTTCTTC.